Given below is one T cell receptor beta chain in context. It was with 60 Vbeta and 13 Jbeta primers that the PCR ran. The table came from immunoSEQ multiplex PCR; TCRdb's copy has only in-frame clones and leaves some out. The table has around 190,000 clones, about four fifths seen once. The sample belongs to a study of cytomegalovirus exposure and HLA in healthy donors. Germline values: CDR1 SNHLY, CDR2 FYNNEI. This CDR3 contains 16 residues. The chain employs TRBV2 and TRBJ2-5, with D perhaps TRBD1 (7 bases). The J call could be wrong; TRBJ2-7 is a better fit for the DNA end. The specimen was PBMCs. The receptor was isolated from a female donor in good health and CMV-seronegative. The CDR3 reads CASRFIAGQSSYEQYF. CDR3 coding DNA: TGTGCCAGCAGGTTCATCGCGGGACAGAGCTCCTACGAGCAGTACTTC.